This T cell receptor (beta chain) was observed in a study of T cell responses to AZD1222 COVID-19 vaccine. Study-wide findings and caveats: The peak T cell response came first, and repertoires were sampled only after it. Spike-specific TCR repertoires showed rising breadth and depth after two AZD1222 doses.

Sequenced by immunoSEQ multiplex PCR; TCRdb stores in-frame clones only, minus some. The table has a few hundred thousand clones, approximately 95% seen once. The CDR3 contains 12 residues. Germline V gives CDR1 WSHSY, CDR2 SAAADI. Trimming removed 6 bases at V and 3 bases at J, with 8 bases between. A word on this clone: What it binds is not known.

The source was peripheral blood, collected on day 0 of AZD1222 vaccination. This clonotype originated in an adult in good health. The chain links TRBV10-2 to TRBJ1-1; perhaps TRBD1 as D (5 bases). For the CDR3, the DNA is TGCGCCAGCAGGGAGGGGTACACTGAAGCTTTCTTT. This translates into CASREGYTEAFF.